This passage covers 13 T cell receptor beta chains from one sample sequenced in a study of blood T cell repertoires in COVID-19. This table comes from immunoSEQ multiplex PCR, and its TCRdb copy is limited to in-frame clones, with some not included. Seen here are some 180,000 clones, roughly 82% observed once, and the top ten hold about 8%. Sequences were obtained from peripheral blood. These receptors originate from a woman aged 60-75 years with COVID-19, enrolled during active disease.

This sequence joins TRBV24-1 and TRBJ1-5; D not certain. CDR1 is KGHDR and CDR2 is SFDVKD in the germline V gene. V was shortened by 3 bases and J by 5 bases, with 4 bases between the two germline ends. CDR3 size: 12 residues. The DNA of the CDR3 is TGTGCCACCAGTGATGAGTATCAGCCCCAGCATTTT. As protein: CATSDEYQPQHF.

The genes are TRBV5-1 and TRBJ1-6, with D possibly being TRBD1 (5 bases). CDR3 length: 15 amino acids. The V end was cut by 3 bases, the J end by 7 bases, with 14 bases between. CDR1 is SGHRS and CDR2 is YFSETQ in the germline V gene. In nucleotides, the CDR3 is TGCGCCAGCAGCTGGGCCGGGACTCAAAATTCACCCCTCCACTTT. This gives the protein CASSWAGTQNSPLHF. The full variable domain, completed using reference TRBV5-1 and TRBJ1-6, is KAGVTQTPRYLIKTRGQQVTLSCSPISGHRSVSWYQQTPGQGLQFLFEYFSETQRNKGNFPGRFSGRQFSNSRSEMNVSTLELGDSALYLCASSWAGTQNSPLHFGNGTRLTVT.

CDR3: CASSPGTFGTEAFF. CDR3 DNA: TGTGCCAGCTCACCCGGGACTTTCGGGACTGAAGCTTTCTTT. This chain uses TRBV18 with TRBJ1-1; possibly TRBD1 for D (5 bases). The ends were cut back, 3 bases at V and 5 bases at J, with 13 bases in the middle. From germline, CDR1 is KGHSH and CDR2 LQKENI. The CDR3 contains 14 residues.

This clone was observed at least ten times. In the same sample, other DNA sequences code for this CDR3. The rearrangement links TRBV5-5 to TRBJ2-7; TRBD2 matches 9 bases. The CDR3 loop spans 16 amino acids. The trim removed 0 bases at V and 5 bases at J, leaving 9 bases unmatched. From germline, CDR1 is SGHKS and CDR2 YYEKEE (reference sequence). The chain's CDR3 is CASSLVPSGKLNEQYF. CDR3 in DNA: TGTGCCAGCAGCTTGGTCCCTAGCGGGAAATTGAACGAGCAGTACTTC.

This clone is a singleton in its sample. The chain uses TRBV9 and TRBJ1-6; no clear D. The germline CDR1 and CDR2 sequences are SGDLS and YYNGEE. The CDR3 extends over 13 amino acids. The V end lost 2 bases, the J end lost 9 bases, and 9 bases lay between the germline ends. CDR3: CASSVSPGSPLHF. The CDR3 region has the DNA TGTGCCAGCAGCGTTTCCCCCGGTTCACCCCTCCACTTT.

The table lists this clone with a few counts. The chain uses TRBV7-9 and TRBJ2-7, with 11 nucleotides matching TRBD2. CDR1 is SEHNR, CDR2 FQNEAQ, per germline (reference sequence). There are 18 residues in the CDR3. V gave up 3 bases and J gave up 4 bases; unmatched junction bases: 14. CDR3 bases: TGTGCCAGCAGCTTCCCTCCCGTGGGGGGACTAGCGGAGTACGAGCAGTACTTC. It is translated as CASSFPPVGGLAEYEQYF.

The chain is built from TRBV30 and TRBJ2-7; tentatively, D is TRBD1 (5 bases). In germline, CDR1 is GTSNPN, CDR2 SVGIG (reference sequence). The V gene lost 2 bases and the J gene lost 1 base, with 6 bases spanning the gap. The length of the CDR3 is 12 residues. The CDR3 DNA sequence: TGTGCCTGGAGTACAGGTTCCTACGAGCAGTACTTC. This sequence encodes CAWSTGSYEQYF.

V gene TRBV29-1 combines with J gene TRBJ1-1; D unclear. This CDR3 contains 12 residues. Looked up from germline, CDR1 is SQVTM and CDR2 is ANQGSEA. The V and J ends lost 6 bases and 0 bases respectively, with 8 bases between them. CDR3 in amino acids: CSVSVVNTEAFF. As DNA, the CDR3 is TGCAGCGTCTCGGTAGTGAACACTGAAGCTTTCTTT.

J is TRBJ2-3 and V is TRBV30, with 7 bases lining up with TRBD2. The CDR3 consists of 15 residues. The V gene end was trimmed by 0 bases and the J gene end by 3 bases; junction bases not matched to a gene: 6. The germline CDR1 and CDR2 sequences are GTSNPN and SVGIG (reference sequence). CDR3 region: CAWSVGGSRTDTQYF. In nucleotides, the CDR3 is TGTGCCTGGAGTGTGGGCGGGAGCCGGACAGATACGCAGTATTTT.

The CDR3 DNA sequence: TGTGCCAGCAGTTCCCAGACTAGCAATGAGCAGTTCTTC. It is translated as CASSSQTSNEQFF. V usage is TRBV28 and J usage is TRBJ2-1; D might be TRBD2 (6 bases). The V gene's germline CDR1 is MDHEN and CDR2 SYDVKM. This CDR3 is 13 amino acids long. Trimming stripped 4 bases from V and 6 bases from J, with 10 bases between. Filled out from reference TRBV28 and TRBJ2-1, the complete variable domain reads DVKVTQSSRYLVKRTGEKVFLECVQDMDHENMFWYRQDPGLGLRLIYFSYDVKMKEKGDIPEGYSVSREKKERFSLILESASTNQTSMYLCASSSQTSNEQFFGPGTRLTVL.

This clone was counted a few times. The chain links TRBV4-1 to TRBJ2-1; 8 nucleotides match TRBD2. Trimming at V came to 0 bases and at J to 4 bases, leaving 8 bases not matched to a gene. Germline V gene sequence: CDR1 MGHRA, CDR2 YSYEKL. The CDR3 sequence is 17 residues long. The CDR3 is CASSQDRLAGKYNEQFF. The CDR3 nucleotides are TGCGCCAGCAGCCAAGATCGGCTAGCGGGCAAATACAATGAGCAGTTCTTC.

This chain connects TRBV4-3 to TRBJ1-4; 7 bases align to TRBD1. Per germline, CDR1 LGHNA and CDR2 YSLEER. This CDR3 has 15 residues. V trimming: 0 bases; J trimming: 4 bases; junction bases outside the gene matches: 2. CDR3 amino acids: CASSQDRGSNEKLFF. Written as DNA, the CDR3 is TGCGCCAGCAGCCAAGACAGGGGGAGTAATGAAAAACTGTTTTTT.

This rearrangement joins TRBV7-9 to TRBJ2-1; D is ambiguous. V was trimmed by 1 base and J by 0 bases, leaving 16 bases between them. The CDR3 totals 18 residues. Looked up from germline, CDR1 is SEHNR and CDR2 is FQNEAQ (reference sequence). The CDR3 nucleotides read TGTGCCAGCAGCTTAGAGTGGCGTGGCGGTTCCTCCTACAATGAGCAGTTCTTC. This codes for CASSLEWRGGSSYNEQFF. The whole variable domain, remainder taken from reference TRBV7-9 and TRBJ2-1, is DTGVSQNPRHKITKRGQNVTFRCDPISEHNRLYWYRQTLGQGPEFLTYFQNEAQLEKSRLLSDRFSAERPKGSFSTLEIQRTEQGDSAMYLCASSLEWRGGSSYNEQFFGPGTRLTVL.